The 8 T cell receptor beta chains listed next were all sequenced from one sample in a study of shared clonotypes between healthy human individuals. Sequenced by immunoSEQ multiplex PCR; TCRdb stores in-frame clones only, minus some. The repertoire includes about 2 million clones, about 95% of them detected once, and roughly 1% sits in the top ten. The naive CD8 fraction comprised CD45RO-negative cells positively selected for CCR7 and excluded terminally differentiated effector memory CD45RA+ cells. The sequencing input was naive CD8+ T cells sorted from blood. Source of these receptors: a man aged 18 to 29 in good health.

The chain links TRBV9 to TRBJ1-1, with 7 bases identical to TRBD1. The ends lost 3 bases at V and 4 bases at J; junction bases unmatched: 6. The CDR3 has 14 residues. Germline assignment: CDR1 SGDLS and CDR2 YYNGEE. This CDR3 is CASSAGGGITEAFF. DNA for the CDR3: TGTGCCAGCAGCGCCGGAGGGGGCATCACTGAAGCTTTCTTT.

The chain has TRBV10-1 and TRBJ2-5; 11 bases line up with TRBD2. This CDR3 contains 16 residues. V lost 0 bases and J lost 4; bases outside the gene matches: 4. The V gene's germline CDR1 is WNHNN and CDR2 SYGVQD (reference sequence). For the CDR3, the DNA is TGCGCCAGCAGTGAGTCGGGACTAGCGGTGGGAGAGACCCAGTACTTC. It is translated as CASSESGLAVGETQYF.

This chain uses TRBV15 with TRBJ1-5; D not resolved. V shed 3 bases and J shed 0 bases, with 6 bases lying between them. CDR3 size: 14 residues. CDR1 LNHNV and CDR2 YYDKDF come from the germline V gene (reference sequence). The DNA for the CDR3 is TGTGCCACCAGCAGCGACTATAGCAATCAGCCCCAGCATTTT. Its protein product is CATSSDYSNQPQHF.

V gene TRBV6-1 combines with J gene TRBJ1-2; no clear D. V was trimmed by 4 bases and J by 2 bases, leaving 5 bases between them. There are 12 residues in the CDR3. The germline V gene encodes CDR1 MNHNS and CDR2 SASEGT. CDR3 sequence: CASSVMNYGYTF. In DNA form, the CDR3 reads TGTGCCAGCAGTGTTATGAACTATGGCTACACCTTC.

The chain couples TRBV7-9 to TRBJ2-3; 10 nucleotides align to TRBD2. Germline loops: CDR1 SEHNR, CDR2 FQNEAQ (reference sequence). The junction had 9 bases not matched to a gene; V was cut back by 4 bases and J by 5 bases. There are 16 residues in the CDR3. CDR3 protein: CASSSPLAGVGDTQYF. CDR3 nucleotides: TGTGCCAGCAGCTCCCCCCTAGCGGGAGTTGGAGATACGCAGTATTTT. The full variable domain, rest sourced from reference TRBV7-9 and TRBJ2-3, is DTGVSQNPRHKITKRGQNVTFRCDPISEHNRLYWYRQTLGQGPEFLTYFQNEAQLEKSRLLSDRFSAERPKGSFSTLEIQRTEQGDSAMYLCASSSPLAGVGDTQYFGPGTRLTVL.

The J gene is TRBJ1-5, the V gene TRBV5-8, with unresolved D. Germline CDR1 is SGHTS and CDR2 is YDEGEE. CDR3 length: 15 residues. V gave up 4 bases and J gave up 6 bases, with 17 bases separating them. In DNA, the CDR3 is TGTGCCAGCAGCCCGTGGCCAGCAGAGGGTCAGCCCCAGCATTTT. Amino acids: CASSPWPAEGQPQHF.

The V gene is TRBV27, the J gene TRBJ1-4; no clear D. With 4 bases removed from V and 2 bases from J, the gap between germline ends came to 5 bases. The CDR3 length is 13 residues. Germline lookup yields CDR1 MNHEY and CDR2 SMNVEV (reference sequence). The CDR3 nucleotides are TGTGCCAGCAGTTACGGGACTAATGAAAAACTGTTTTTT. Translated, it gives CASSYGTNEKLFF.

The chain couples TRBV28 to TRBJ1-1, with 7 bases fitting TRBD1. CDR3 size: 13 residues. Germline CDR1 is MDHEN and CDR2 is SYDVKM. J was trimmed by 6 bases and V by 3 bases; bases with no gene match: 4. The CDR3 region has the DNA TGTGCCAGCAGTTTTCTCGGACAGGCTGAAGCTTTCTTT. Translated, it gives CASSFLGQAEAFF.